A single sample gave rise to the 19 T cell receptor beta chains below, sequenced in a study of T cell repertoires in cytomegalovirus infection. Via MiXCR, TCRdb re-called the reads, giving one row per CDR3 protein. The sample shows 150,000 to 200,000 distinct CDR3 sequences, roughly 17% of them seen only once. The sequenced sample consisted of CD8+ T cells from PBMCs. The source is a human donor in good health (CMV status not recorded). Some clones in this sample may be carry-over from other donors' samples.

This clonotype was seen only a few times. The chain uses TRBV4-1 and TRBJ2-4; either TRBD1 or TRBD2 may supply D (5 bases each). The CDR3 runs to 16 residues. In germline, CDR1 is MGHRA, CDR2 YSYEKL. Trimming cost V 1 base and J 3 bases, with 13 bases left between them. CDR3 sequence: CASSQASGAVKNIQYF. The CDR3 bases are TGCGCCAGCAGCCAAGCCTCCGGGGCTGTCAAAAACATTCAGTACTTC.

This chain joins TRBV6-6 and TRBJ2-6, with TRBD2 matching over 11 bases. Germline V gene lookup returns CDR1 MNHNY and CDR2 SVGAGI (reference sequence). V was pared by 7 bases and J by 0 bases, with 11 bases of the junction left unmatched. The CDR3 consists of 19 residues. The CDR3 loop is CASILFIAGGISGANVLTF. In nucleotides, the CDR3 is TGTGCCAGCATTCTCTTTATAGCGGGGGGGATCTCTGGGGCCAACGTCCTGACTTTC.

The table lists this clonotype with a few counts. The V gene is TRBV20-1, the J gene TRBJ2-7; D possibly corresponds to TRBD2 (5 bases). V was shortened by 2 bases and J by 0 bases, with 8 bases between the two germline ends. The CDR3 runs to 13 residues. The germline gives CDR1 DFQATT, CDR2 SNEGSKA (reference sequence). CDR3 sequence (DNA): TGCAGTGCTAGACTAGCCGACTCCTACGAGCAGTACTTC. It yields the protein CSARLADSYEQYF.

The genes are TRBV5-1 and TRBJ2-1, with 13 bases fitting TRBD2. The CDR3 has 17 amino acids. V gave up 4 bases and J gave up 9 bases; unmatched junction bases: 13. Germline values: CDR1 SGHRS, CDR2 YFSETQ. The CDR3 coding sequence is TGCGCCAGCAGCAAGGTGGGGGAAGGACTAGCGGGGGCTGAGCAGTTCTTC. Translating it yields CASSKVGEGLAGAEQFF.

The chain combines TRBV2 with TRBJ2-5, with D uncertain. Trimming left V 1 base short and J 2 bases short, with 8 bases between. Germline lookup yields CDR1 SNHLY and CDR2 FYNNEI. The CDR3 is 14 residues long. The DNA of the CDR3 is TGTGCCAGCAGTGAAGTAGGCTATCAAGAGACCCAGTACTTC. It is translated as CASSEVGYQETQYF. The full variable domain, with the rest looked up from reference TRBV2 and TRBJ2-5, is EPEVTQTPSHQVTQMGQEVILRCVPISNHLYFYWYRQILGQKVEFLVSFYNNEISEKSEIFDDQFSVERPDGSNFTLKIRSTKLEDSAMYFCASSEVGYQETQYFGPGTRLLVL.

The chain employs TRBV6-2 or TRBV6-3 and TRBJ1-1; no definite D call. Germline V gene lookup returns CDR1 MNHEY and CDR2 SVGEGT. Trimming stripped 5 bases from V and 1 base from J, with 23 bases between. The CDR3 covers 18 residues. The CDR3: CASSGPMEVGDSNTEAFF. The CDR3 DNA sequence: TGTGCCAGCAGTGGACCTATGGAGGTCGGGGATTCGAACACTGAAGCTTTCTTT.

This clonotype was detected a few times. This rearrangement joins TRBV27 to TRBJ2-1, with TRBD1 identical over 7 bases. Germline trimming cut 0 bases from V and 6 bases from J; bases unmatched to any gene: 11. This CDR3 comprises 17 residues. Germline values: CDR1 MNHEY, CDR2 SMNVEV (reference sequence). Here the CDR3 DNA reads TGTGCCAGCAGTTTATCCCGGACAGGCCACCCCACCAATGAGCAGTTCTTC. Encoded protein: CASSLSRTGHPTNEQFF.

This chain uses TRBV7-2 with TRBJ2-1, with 7 bases lining up with TRBD1. After removal of 7 bases from V and 10 bases from J, the junction contained 4 bases not matched to a gene. CDR3 length: 11 amino acids. Germline lookup yields CDR1 SGHTA and CDR2 FQGNSA. CDR3 DNA sequence: TGTGCCAGCACCCCAGGGGGAGAGCAGTTCTTC. This translates into CASTPGGEQFF.

In its sample, this clonotype was seen a few times. This chain connects TRBV16 to TRBJ1-6; tentatively, D is TRBD1 (6 bases). The CDR3 runs 15 residues. Germline CDR1 and CDR2: KGHSY and FQNENV. Trimming removed 4 bases at V and 6 bases at J, with 13 bases between. The CDR3 is CASSPPTGTNSPLHF. In DNA, the CDR3 is TGTGCCAGCAGCCCTCCGACAGGTACTAATTCACCCCTCCACTTT. Looking up the rest from reference TRBV16 and TRBJ1-6 gives the full variable domain: GEEVAQTPKHLVRGEGQKAKLYCAPIKGHSYVFWYQQVLKNEFKFLISFQNENVFDETGMPKERFSAKCLPNSPCSLEIQATKLEDSAVYFCASSPPTGTNSPLHFGNGTRLTVT.

This clonotype was seen just once. The DNA of the CDR3 is TGTGCCAGCAGCTTAGCCGGGACCGATCAAGAGACCCAGTACTTC. Protein sequence: CASSLAGTDQETQYF. The rearrangement joins TRBV5-6 to TRBJ2-5; perhaps D is TRBD1 or TRBD2 (5 bases each). This CDR3 has 15 amino acids. Looked up from germline, CDR1 is SGHDT and CDR2 is YYEEEE. Between the trimmed V and J ends, which lost 2 bases and 2 bases, there was a span of 13 bases.

The CDR3 region is CASSPRGRGTEAFF. CDR3 bases: TGTGCCAGCAGCCCGAGGGGGCGCGGCACTGAAGCTTTCTTT. This chain joins TRBV7-9 and TRBJ1-1; 7 nucleotides match TRBD1. V dropped 5 bases and J dropped 4; count of bases not matched to a gene: 7. Looked up from germline, CDR1 is SEHNR and CDR2 is FQNEAQ (reference sequence). The CDR3 length is 14 residues.

The rearrangement links TRBV6-2 or TRBV6-3 to TRBJ2-5; no clear D. The V end lost 2 bases, the J end lost 5 bases, and 9 bases lay between the germline ends. Looked up from germline, CDR1 is MNHEY and CDR2 is SVGEGT. This CDR3 has 13 amino acids. DNA of the CDR3: TGTGCCAGCAGTTACCGTGGTAGGGAGACCCAGTACTTC. Translation: CASSYRGRETQYF.

V and J are TRBV6-5 and TRBJ2-7, with 12 bases lining up with TRBD2. There are 16 residues in the CDR3. V trimming: 5 bases; J trimming: 7 bases; junction bases outside the gene matches: 12. Per germline, CDR1 MNHEY and CDR2 SVGAGI. The CDR3 spells CASSSLPSGGAKEQYF. The DNA of the CDR3 is TGTGCCAGCAGTAGCCTTCCTAGCGGGGGGGCCAAAGAGCAGTACTTC.

J is TRBJ2-1 and V is TRBV20-1; D is ambiguous. CDR1 DFQATT and CDR2 SNEGSKA come from the germline V gene (reference sequence). The V end lost 7 bases, the J end lost 3 bases, and 7 bases lay between the germline ends. CDR3 length: 11 residues. The CDR3 coding sequence is TGCAGTGTGAATAGCTACAATGAGCAGTTCTTC. Protein sequence: CSVNSYNEQFF.

The J gene is TRBJ2-1, the V gene TRBV29-1; TRBD1 is a possible D gene (6 bases). The CDR3 runs to 14 residues. Germline V gives CDR1 SQVTM, CDR2 ANQGSEA. V was shortened by 4 bases and J by 1 base, with 11 bases between the two germline ends. The CDR3 bases are TGCAGCGTTGTTACAGGGAATTCCTACAATGAGCAGTTCTTC. Translated: CSVVTGNSYNEQFF.

At least ten counts were recorded for this clonotype. V usage is TRBV7-8 and J usage is TRBJ2-3; 12 positions agree with TRBD2. The ends lost 1 base at V and 2 bases at J; junction bases unmatched: 22. This CDR3 comprises 23 residues. The germline gives CDR1 SGHVS, CDR2 FQNEAQ. The CDR3 coding sequence is TGTGCCAGCAGCTTAGTAGACGGCCGCCTAGCGGGGGGGCGGTTGCGAGCCACAGATACGCAGTATTTT. This codes for CASSLVDGRLAGGRLRATDTQYF.

This clonotype was observed a handful of times. V is TRBV14 and J is TRBJ2-1; D possibly matches TRBD1 or TRBD2 (7 bases each). CDR1 is SGHDN, CDR2 FVKESK, per germline. V gave up 4 bases and J gave up 2 bases, with 18 bases separating them. The length of the CDR3 is 17 residues. This CDR3 is CASSRGGGFSPYNEQFF. The CDR3 nucleotides read TGTGCCAGCAGCCGGGGAGGGGGCTTCAGTCCCTACAATGAGCAGTTCTTC.

At least ten counts were recorded for this clonotype. The rearrangement links TRBV12-3 or TRBV12-4 to TRBJ2-2; either TRBD1 or TRBD2 may supply D (5 bases each). The CDR3 consists of 15 residues. V was cut by 5 bases and J by 0 bases, with 10 bases left in between. CDR3 protein: CASSLGTANTGELFF. The CDR3 DNA is TGTGCCAGCAGTCTGGGGACCGCGAACACCGGGGAGCTGTTTTTT.

This clonotype showed up just a few times. Its ends do not fully match the called genes, so a read error is possible. The chain employs TRBV12-3 or TRBV12-4 and TRBJ2-7; D is ambiguous. CDR3 length equals 13 residues. CDR3 in DNA: TGTGCCAGCAGTGAAGGGCTATCCTACGAGCGGTACTTC. The encoded protein is CASSEGLSYERYF.